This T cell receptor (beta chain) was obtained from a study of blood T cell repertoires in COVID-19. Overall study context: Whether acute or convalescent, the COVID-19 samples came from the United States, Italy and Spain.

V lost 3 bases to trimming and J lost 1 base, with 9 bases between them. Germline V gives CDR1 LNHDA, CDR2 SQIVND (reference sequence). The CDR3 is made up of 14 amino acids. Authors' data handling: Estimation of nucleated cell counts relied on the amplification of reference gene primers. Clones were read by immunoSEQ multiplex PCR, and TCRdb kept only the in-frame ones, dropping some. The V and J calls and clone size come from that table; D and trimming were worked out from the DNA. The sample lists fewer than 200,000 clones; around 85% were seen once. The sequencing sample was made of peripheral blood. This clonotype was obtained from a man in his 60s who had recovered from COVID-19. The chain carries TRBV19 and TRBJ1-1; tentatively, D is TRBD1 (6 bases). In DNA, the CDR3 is TGTGCCAGTAGTATTTACAGGGAGAACACTGAAGCTTTCTTT. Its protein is CASSIYRENTEAFF. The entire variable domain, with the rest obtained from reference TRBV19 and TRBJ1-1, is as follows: DGGITQSPKYLFRKEGQNVTLSCEQNLNHDAMYWYRQDPGQGLRLIYYSQIVNDFQKGDIAEGYSVSREKKESFPLTVTSAQKNPTAFYLCASSIYRENTEAFFGQGTRLTVV.